Sequencing of this T cell receptor beta chain was carried out in a study of blood T cells in healthy people across ages. The CDR3 loop spans 13 amino acids. CDR1 is DFQATT and CDR2 is SNEGSKA in the germline V gene (reference sequence). This clonotype came up a few times. Its specificity is not known. Using a J-beta primer mix together with a sample-barcoded 5' primer, a second PCR was run for roughly 6 to 12 cycles. TCRdb recomputed calls from the 5' RACE reads with MiXCR, one row per CDR3 protein. The table has approximately 900,000 distinct CDR3 sequences, roughly 52% seen once; the top ten hold roughly an eighth. Broader study findings: There was no known CMV status for donors, so expanded clonotype changes were possibly confounded.

Donors were systemically healthy Caucasian individuals from Russia aged 6 to 90 years. The study isolated at least 6.5 million PBMCs from each sample. This receptor was obtained from a man aged 30-40 years in good health. The J gene is TRBJ2-5, the V gene TRBV20-1; D call uncertain. Near its end, the DNA agrees better with TRBJ2-7, so the J call may be wrong. The sequenced material came from blood. CDR3 loop: CSARDQGYYEQYF. Written as DNA, the CDR3 is TGCAGTGCTAGAGATCAAGGATACTACGAGCAGTACTTC.